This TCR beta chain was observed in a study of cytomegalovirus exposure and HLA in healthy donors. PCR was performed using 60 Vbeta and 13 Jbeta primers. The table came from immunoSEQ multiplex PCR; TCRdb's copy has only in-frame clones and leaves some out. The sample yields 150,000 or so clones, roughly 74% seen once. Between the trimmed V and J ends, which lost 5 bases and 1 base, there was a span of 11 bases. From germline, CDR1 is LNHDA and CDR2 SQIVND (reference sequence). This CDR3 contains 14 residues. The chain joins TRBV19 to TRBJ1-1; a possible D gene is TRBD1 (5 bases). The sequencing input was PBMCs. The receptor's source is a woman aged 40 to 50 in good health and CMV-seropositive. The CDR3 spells CASSGDWRNTEAFF. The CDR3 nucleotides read TGTGCCAGTAGTGGGGACTGGCGGAACACTGAAGCTTTCTTT. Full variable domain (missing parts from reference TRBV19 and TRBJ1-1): DGGITQSPKYLFRKEGQNVTLSCEQNLNHDAMYWYRQDPGQGLRLIYYSQIVNDFQKGDIAEGYSVSREKKESFPLTVTSAQKNPTAFYLCASSGDWRNTEAFFGQGTRLTVV.